This T cell receptor beta chain was recorded in a study of T cell responses to AZD1222 COVID-19 vaccine. CDR1 and CDR2 from the germline V gene are MNHEY and SMNVEV (reference sequence). V was cut by 5 bases and J by 8 bases, with 19 bases left in between. The CDR3 is made up of 16 amino acids. Clones were sequenced by immunoSEQ multiplex PCR, and TCRdb holds only the in-frame ones, with some missing. The top ten clones hold over 3.5% of a sample with more than 110,000 clones, about nine tenths of them seen once. Study-wide points: It was only 6 or 7 AZD1222 recipients who were seropositive at baseline.

As to this clone: Its antigen is not identified.

Sequences were derived from peripheral blood, sampled on day 0 of AZD1222 vaccination. This chain uses TRBV27 with TRBJ1-6; D not certain. The TCR was taken from an adult in good health. The CDR3 DNA reads TGTGCCAGCAGTACAATAGGGATGGGCCATGATTCACCCCTCCACTTT. This codes for CASSTIGMGHDSPLHF.